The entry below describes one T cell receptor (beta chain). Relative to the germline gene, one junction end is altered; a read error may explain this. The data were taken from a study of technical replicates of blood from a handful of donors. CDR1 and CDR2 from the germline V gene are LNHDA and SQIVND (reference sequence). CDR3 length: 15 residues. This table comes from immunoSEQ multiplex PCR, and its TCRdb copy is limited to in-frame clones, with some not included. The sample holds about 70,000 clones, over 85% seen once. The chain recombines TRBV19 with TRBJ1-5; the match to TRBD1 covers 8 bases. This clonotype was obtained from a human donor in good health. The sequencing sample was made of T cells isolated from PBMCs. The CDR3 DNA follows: TGTGCCAGTAGCATAGGGACAGGTGGCAATCAGCCCCAGCATTTT. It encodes CASSIGTGGNQPQHF.